The 24 T cell receptor beta chains listed next were all sequenced from one sample in a study of CD8+ T cells in alopecia areata. Treatment reported: oral pan-JAK inhibitor, 5-10 mg twice daily. RNA was extracted and reverse transcribed into cDNA as the sequencing template. Some clones are missing from TCRdb's copy, which holds only in-frame ones; the method was immunoSEQ multiplex PCR. The sample has about 190,000 clones; 60% are singletons. The starting material was CD4+ T cells sorted from blood, obtained at week 4, from a patient treated with tofacitinib. The receptor set was obtained from a human donor with alopecia areata.

V and J are TRBV28 and TRBJ2-2; unclear D gene. This CDR3 has 15 amino acids. V shed 3 bases and J shed 0 bases, with 8 bases lying between them. The germline gives CDR1 MDHEN, CDR2 SYDVKM. The DNA for the CDR3 is TGTGCCAGCAGTTTGGGCGGTTCGAACACCGGGGAGCTGTTTTTT. This codes for CASSLGGSNTGELFF.

The genes are TRBV6-5 and TRBJ2-3; a possible D gene is TRBD2 (6 bases). The V and J ends lost 6 bases and 3 bases respectively, with 13 bases between them. There are 14 residues in the CDR3. CDR1 is MNHEY, CDR2 SVGAGI, per germline. The CDR3 loop is CASRRDSQTDTQYF. CDR3 in DNA: TGTGCCAGCAGACGGGACTCCCAGACAGATACGCAGTATTTT.

This clone was seen only a few times. The V and J genes are TRBV7-2 and TRBJ2-3; no reliable D call. V was trimmed by 3 bases and J by 7 bases, leaving 5 bases between them. This CDR3 has 11 residues. Germline assignment: CDR1 SGHTA and CDR2 FQGNSA. CDR3 coding DNA: TGTGCCAGCAGCTTGGAGAATACGCAGTATTTT. This gives the protein CASSLENTQYF.

This chain uses TRBV20-1 with TRBJ1-2; D is unresolved. Germline lookup yields CDR1 DFQATT and CDR2 SNEGSKA (reference sequence). Trimming removed 2 bases at V and 6 bases at J, with 4 bases between. The length of the CDR3 is 10 residues. The CDR3 DNA reads TGCAGTGCTAGATTCGATGGCTACACCTTC. It translates to CSARFDGYTF.

The gene calls are TRBV5-1 and TRBJ2-6; no clear D gene. The CDR3 has 14 amino acids. V lost 6 bases and J 0 bases, leaving 7 bases between the germline ends. Germline V gene data show CDR1 as SGHRS and CDR2 as YFSETQ. The CDR3 is CASNVGSGANVLTF. The DNA of the CDR3 is TGCGCCAGCAACGTGGGCTCTGGGGCCAACGTCCTGACTTTC.

Turning to this clone: The sample contains more than one DNA sequence encoding this CDR3. The genes are TRBV30 and TRBJ1-2; D call uncertain. This CDR3 contains 14 residues. Germline values: CDR1 GTSNPN, CDR2 SVGIG (reference sequence). V was pared by 0 bases and J by 2 bases, with 10 bases between. The CDR3 DNA follows: TGTGCCTGGAGTGTACTAGGCGGAAACTATGGCTACACCTTC. Translating it yields CAWSVLGGNYGYTF.

This clone was seen more than once but under ten times. The chain couples TRBV29-1 to TRBJ2-5; D is tentatively TRBD1 or TRBD2 (5 bases each). The V end lost 5 bases, the J end lost 5 bases, and 12 bases lay between the germline ends. Germline V gene lookup returns CDR1 SQVTM and CDR2 ANQGSEA. The CDR3 loop spans 12 amino acids. CDR3 residues: CSVWDPGETQYF. The CDR3 DNA follows: TGCAGCGTTTGGGACCCAGGGGAGACCCAGTACTTC.

About this clone itself: The same CDR3 is also encoded by other DNA sequences in this sample. The chain couples TRBV4-2 to TRBJ2-5; D ambiguous. Germline CDR1 reads LGHNA; CDR2 reads YNFKEQ. Trimming removed 3 bases from V and 3 bases from J, with 2 bases in between. The CDR3 length is 11 residues. CDR3: CASSQEETQYF. In DNA, the CDR3 is TGTGCCAGCAGCCAGGAAGAGACCCAGTACTTC.

The chain joins TRBV5-1 to TRBJ2-3, with D possibly TRBD1 on 6 matching bases. This CDR3 has 14 residues. Germline-derived CDR1 and CDR2 are SGHRS and YFSETQ. V was trimmed by 2 bases and J by 6 bases, leaving 13 bases between them. CDR3 region: CASSFRGLMDTQYF. Written as DNA, the CDR3 is TGCGCCAGCAGCTTTAGGGGGTTGATGGATACGCAGTATTTT.

This clone was detected only once. The chain recombines TRBV27 with TRBJ2-5; 8 positions agree with TRBD1. V gave up 4 bases and J gave up 5 bases; unmatched junction bases: 15. CDR1 is MNHEY and CDR2 is SMNVEV in the germline V gene (reference sequence). The CDR3 is made up of 17 amino acids. CDR3 nucleotide sequence: TGTGCCAGCAGTTCCCGCTTTAGGACAGGGATCAGGGAGACCCAGTACTTC. This gives the protein CASSSRFRTGIRETQYF.

The chain combines TRBV25-1 with TRBJ1-2; D is ambiguous. The CDR3 sequence is 13 residues long. Between the trimmed V and J ends, which lost 4 bases and 6 bases, there was a span of 12 bases. CDR1 is MGHDK and CDR2 is SYGVNS in the germline V gene. The CDR3 loop reads CASSVLGVDGYTF. The CDR3 DNA sequence: TGTGCCAGCAGTGTCCTCGGGGTCGATGGCTACACCTTC.

This clone has just a few counts. The CDR3 region is CAWSSASPNGYTF. The CDR3 DNA follows: TGTGCCTGGAGTTCTGCCAGCCCTAATGGCTACACCTTC. V and J are TRBV30 and TRBJ1-2; D remains unclear. CDR3 length equals 13 residues. V shed 2 bases and J shed 6 bases, with 13 bases lying between them. Germline CDR1 and CDR2: GTSNPN and SVGIG (reference sequence).

This clone came up a few times. This chain joins TRBV29-1 and TRBJ2-5, with a tentative D call TRBD1 (6 bases). Germline CDR1 SQVTM, CDR2 ANQGSEA. The CDR3 runs 12 residues. Trimming took off 5 bases at V and 5 bases at J, with 12 bases between the two ends. CDR3 bases: TGCAGCGTTACAGGGTCCGGGGAGACCCAGTACTTC. Protein product: CSVTGSGETQYF. Full variable domain (remainder filled in from reference TRBV29-1 and TRBJ2-5): SAVISQKPSRDICQRGTSLTIQCQVDSQVTMMFWYRQQPGQSLTLIATANQGSEATYESGFVIDKFPISRPNLTFSTLTVSNMSPEDSSIYLCSVTGSGETQYFGPGTRLLVL.

This clone showed up just once. V and J are TRBV30 and TRBJ1-5; possibly TRBD1 for D (5 bases). CDR1 and CDR2 from the germline V gene are GTSNPN and SVGIG (reference sequence). The V gene lost 0 bases and the J gene lost 6 bases, with 15 bases spanning the gap. This CDR3 is 15 amino acids long. The CDR3 region has the DNA TGTGCCTGGAGTGTCCAGGGTTCCCAAGGTCAGCCCCAGCATTTT. Translated: CAWSVQGSQGQPQHF.

This chain connects TRBV4-2 to TRBJ2-7; D remains ambiguous. Germline loops: CDR1 LGHNA, CDR2 YNFKEQ. Between the trimmed V and J ends, which lost 0 bases and 2 bases, there was a span of 11 bases. This CDR3 has 15 residues. The chain's CDR3 is CASSQDAAGAYEQYF. The CDR3 nucleotides are TGTGCCAGCAGCCAAGATGCAGCTGGGGCCTACGAGCAGTACTTC.

The chain joins TRBV18 to TRBJ2-3; D perhaps matches TRBD2 (6 bases). The V end lost 5 bases, the J end lost 4 bases, and 16 bases lay between the germline ends. CDR3 length: 15 residues. CDR1 and CDR2 (germline): KGHSH, LQKENI. This chain's CDR3 is CASSFGGEGADTQYF. DNA of the CDR3: TGTGCCAGCTCATTCGGGGGAGAAGGGGCAGATACGCAGTATTTT. The whole variable domain, remainder taken from reference TRBV18 and TRBJ2-3, is NAGVMQNPRHLVRRRGQEARLRCSPMKGHSHVYWYRQLPEEGLKFMVYLQKENIIDESGMPKERFSAEFPKEGPSILRIQQVVRGDSAAYFCASSFGGEGADTQYFGPGTRLTVL.

The rearrangement links TRBV25-1 to TRBJ1-5; D is possibly TRBD1 (5 bases). CDR3 length: 14 residues. Germline CDR1 MGHDK, CDR2 SYGVNS. The V and J ends lost 1 base and 3 bases respectively, with 7 bases between them. The chain's CDR3 is CASSESGANQPQHF. In DNA, the CDR3 is TGTGCCAGCAGTGAATCTGGGGCCAATCAGCCCCAGCATTTT.

The chain couples TRBV6-1 to TRBJ1-5, with D hard to call. This CDR3 spans 13 amino acids. Germline lookup yields CDR1 MNHNS and CDR2 SASEGT. The ends were cut back, 3 bases at V and 9 bases at J, with 12 bases in the middle. CDR3 bases: TGTGCCAGCAGTGAGGTCGGGAGATGGCCCCAGCATTTT. Translated, it gives CASSEVGRWPQHF.

V and J are TRBV11-2 and TRBJ2-3; no firm D call. Trimming took 2 bases from V and 3 from J, leaving 6 bases between them. Germline CDR1 is SGHAT and CDR2 is FQNNGV. The CDR3 loop spans 13 amino acids. The CDR3 nucleotides read TGTGCCAGCAGCTTACCGGGTACAGATACGCAGTATTTT. Translation gives CASSLPGTDTQYF.

This clone was seen a few times. The chain recombines TRBV29-1 with TRBJ2-7; TRBD1 might be the D (6 bases). V was clipped by 6 bases and J by 3 bases, with 12 bases between them. CDR1 is SQVTM, CDR2 ANQGSEA, per germline. The CDR3 sequence is 12 residues long. The CDR3 spells CSVLGQSYEQYF. As DNA, the CDR3 is TGCAGCGTCCTTGGACAGAGCTACGAGCAGTACTTC.

The V and J genes are TRBV29-1 and TRBJ2-7; D ambiguous. Trimming pared 6 bases from V and 3 bases from J, leaving 18 bases between. The germline gives CDR1 SQVTM, CDR2 ANQGSEA. The CDR3 sequence is 14 residues long. Written as DNA, the CDR3 is TGCAGCGTCCTAGGTAGTCAAGGTGGCTACGAGCAGTACTTC. This codes for CSVLGSQGGYEQYF.

This clone came up a few times. Other nucleotide sequences from this sample produce the same CDR3. The chain joins TRBV5-1 to TRBJ1-1; D not resolved. With 0 bases removed from V and 5 bases from J, the gap between germline ends came to 5 bases. CDR1 and CDR2 (germline): SGHRS, YFSETQ. The CDR3 contains 12 residues. The CDR3: CASSLGRTEAFF. The CDR3 DNA follows: TGCGCCAGCAGCTTGGGTCGGACTGAAGCTTTCTTT.

The chain recombines TRBV5-5 with TRBJ1-2; D ambiguous. The V and J ends lost 2 bases and 4 bases respectively, with 6 bases between them. This CDR3 has 12 amino acids. In germline, CDR1 is SGHKS, CDR2 YYEKEE (reference sequence). The CDR3 is CASSFGSYGYTF. Written as DNA, the CDR3 is TGTGCCAGCAGCTTCGGCTCCTATGGCTACACCTTC.

This chain uses TRBV4-1 with TRBJ1-1; D gene unclear. V was clipped by 0 bases and J by 6 bases, with 14 bases between them. The CDR3 is 15 residues long. Germline V CDR1 and CDR2: MGHRA, YSYEKL. The CDR3 here is CASSQDPGRLPEAFF. CDR3 DNA sequence: TGCGCCAGCAGCCAAGATCCCGGGAGGCTCCCTGAAGCTTTCTTT.